This TCR beta chain was captured by sequencing in a study of type 1 regulatory T cells (dated by TCRdb to the early 2020s). Broadly, across the study: The study characterized an in vitro protocol that generated a Tr1-enriched, alloantigen-specific CD4 T cell product named T-allo10. T-allo10 was being tested clinically in patients with hematological malignancies who were undergoing allogeneic hematopoietic stem cell transplantation.

What the work shows at the level of the full study, not this receptor alone: A more restricted TCR repertoire was observed in Tr1 cells than in non-Tr1 cells, and this restriction was interpreted in the study as alloantigen-induced clonal expansion.

From its cysteine to its phenylalanine, the CDR3 spans 14 amino acids. Of all the DNA, just the CDR3 is kept, 42 bases in frame from base 1. CDR1 and CDR2 (SGHTA, FQGNSA) derive from the germline V gene. V has 2 bases trimmed and J has 10 bases trimmed; junction bases matching no gene number 7. In the case of this clonotype: Its antigen target is currently unknown. No much larger clone is present one base from it, and per-base qualities are unavailable.

Sequenced on an Illumina MiSeq. TCRdb trimmed the raw reads at Q25, called clones with MiXCR and kept productive beta chains. Records with the same CDR3 protein are collapsed into one entry carrying the most frequent genes and DNA. The sample contains just under 65,000 distinct CDR3 sequences, 45% to 50% of them found a single time. Jointly, the top ten make up 2% to 2.5% of the sample. The clonotype originates from a human donor in good health. The source material was cultured non-Tr1 T cells, either the whole culture or a sorted T cell fraction (not recorded which). The meaning of the sample's cell subset or site label: non-Tr1 population from the T-allo10 product. This receptor chain uses TRBV7-2 and TRBJ2-7; 11 nucleotides in the junction match TRBD1. The CDR3 loop reads CASSLSRDRGDQYF. Read as DNA, the sequence is TGTGCCAGCAGCTTATCCCGGGACAGGGGGGATCAGTACTTC.